The rows below give T cell receptor beta chains drawn from one sample of a study of blood T cell repertoires in COVID-19. Sequencing used immunoSEQ multiplex PCR; TCRdb keeps in-frame clones, though not all of them. The profile covers almost 350,000 clones, with roughly nine tenths appearing a single time and less than 5% taken by the ten largest. Specimen: peripheral blood. Every receptor here comes from an older woman with COVID-19, enrolled during active disease. The CDR3 runs from the conserved cysteine through the conserved F or W. The D gene is left open where the match is weak. A clone size is listed for some rows: how often the clone was seen (once, few, many), or a class if it is expanded.

d_gene | abundance | j_gene | v_gene | CDR3nt | CDR3aa
TRBD1 | NA | TRBJ1-6 | TRBV6-5 | TGTGCCAGCAGTAGTACAGGGGTTTCCGAGCCCCTCCACTTT | CASSSTGVSEPLHF
NA | NA | TRBJ2-5 | TRBV3-1/TRBV3-2 | TGTGCCAGCAGCCAAGATCAATCCGACAAAGAGACCCAGTACTTC | CASSQDQSDKETQYF
TRBD2 | NA | TRBJ2-5 | TRBV5-1 | TGCGCCAGCAGGGGTACTAGCGGGCAAGAGACCCAGTACTTC | CASRGTSGQETQYF
TRBD1 | NA | TRBJ1-2 | TRBV6-5 | TGTGCCAGCAGTACCCCGGGACAGGGCAACTATGGCTACACCTTC | CASSTPGQGNYGYTF
TRBD2 | NA | TRBJ2-2 | TRBV9 | TGTGCCAGCAGGGGACAGACTAGCGGGGGGACCAAATCGAACACCGGGGAGCTGTTTTTT | CASRGQTSGGTKSNTGELFF
NA | NA | TRBJ1-2 | TRBV6-2/TRBV6-3 | TGTGCCAGCAGTTACTCGCGTCGAGGCTACACCTTC | CASSYSRRGYTF
TRBD1 | NA | TRBJ1-1 | TRBV18 | TGTGCCAGCTCACCTAATTTGGGACAGGCTGAAGCTTTCTTT | CASSPNLGQAEAFF
NA | NA | TRBJ1-5 | TRBV27 | TGTGCCAGCAGTCAAAGACAGACCCCCCAGCCCCAGCATTTT | CASSQRQTPQPQHF
TRBD2 | NA | TRBJ2-7 | TRBV27 | TGTGCCAGTGGCCCAGCGGGGCTAGGGTACGAGCAGTACTTC | CASGPAGLGYEQYF
NA | NA | TRBJ2-1 | TRBV19 | TGTGCCAGTAGGTTAAGGAGGGGTTACTACAATGAGCAGTTCTTC | CASRLRRGYYNEQFF
NA | NA | TRBJ2-7 | TRBV5-1 | TGCGCCAGCAGCTTGGAACTAAACTTAGCCTACGAGCAGTACTTC | CASSLELNLAYEQYF
NA | NA | TRBJ2-1 | TRBV5-1 | TGCGCCAGCAGCTTGGGGCAGGCTGGCTACAATGAGCAGTTCTTC | CASSLGQAGYNEQFF
TRBD2 | NA | TRBJ2-7 | TRBV6-5 | TGTGCCAGCTCGATTGAGCGGGGCATCTACGAGCAGTACTTC | CASSIERGIYEQYF
TRBD1 | NA | TRBJ1-1 | TRBV7-8 | TGTGCCAGCAGCTTAGCGTTAACGACAGGGGGCACTGAAGCTTTCTTT | CASSLALTTGGTEAFF
NA | NA | TRBJ1-2 | TRBV5-1 | TGCGCCAGCAGTCCTTCGACAGGCACCACTAACTATGGCTACACCTTC | CASSPSTGTTNYGYTF
NA | NA | TRBJ1-6 | TRBV28 | TGTGCCAGCAGTTTTGGAGCAGGGGCGAGGTCTTCACCCCTCCACTTT | CASSFGAGARSSPLHF
TRBD1 | NA | TRBJ1-1 | TRBV13 | TGTGCCAGCAGCTCCCGGGACAGGGGGAACACTGAAGCTTTCTTT | CASSSRDRGNTEAFF
NA | NA | TRBJ1-1 | TRBV7-9 | TGTGCCAGCAGCTCCCCAATGGGGCGGAGGAACACTGAAGCTTTCTTT | CASSSPMGRRNTEAFF
NA | NA | TRBJ1-1 | TRBV27 | TGTGCCAGCAGTCGACCCCCCCAAACAGGATTGAACACTGAAGCTTTCTTT | CASSRPPQTGLNTEAFF
NA | NA | TRBJ1-2 | TRBV6-5 | TGTGCCAGCAGTCCGCAGTCGGGTGGCTACACCTTC | CASSPQSGGYTF
TRBD1 | NA | TRBJ1-2 | TRBV27 | TGTGCCAGCAGTTCAGGGGGCCAGAACTATGGCTACACCTTC | CASSSGGQNYGYTF
NA | NA | TRBJ2-1 | TRBV24-1 | TGTGCCACCAGTGAGTCCGGGACAATTGATGAGCAGTTCTTC | CATSESGTIDEQFF
TRBD1 | NA | TRBJ2-7 | TRBV2 | TGTGCCAGCAGGACGACAGGGGCAGGGGCCTCGAGTGAGCAGTACTTC | CASRTTGAGASSEQYF
NA | NA | TRBJ1-1 | TRBV11-2 | TGTGCCAGCAGCTTAGTAACAGCTATAGAAGCTTTCTTT | CASSLVTAIEAFF
TRBD1 | NA | TRBJ1-6 | TRBV6-5 | TGTGCCAGCAGTTTCGACAGGGGGCTAAGGTCACCCCTCCACTTT | CASSFDRGLRSPLHF
NA | few | TRBJ1-1 | TRBV1 | TGCACCAGCAGCCAAGGGGCTGGGACATGGGACACTGAAGCTTTCTTT | CTSSQGAGTWDTEAFF
NA | NA | TRBJ1-4 | TRBV4-2 | TGTGCCAGCAGGCTTTTAGCGGGCACCTCAACTAATGAAAAACTGTTTTTT | CASRLLAGTSTNEKLFF
TRBD1 | NA | TRBJ2-2 | TRBV5-8 | TGTGCCAGCAGCGCGGGACAGGGCGCGAACACCGGGGAGCTGTTTTTT | CASSAGQGANTGELFF
TRBD1 | NA | TRBJ1-4 | TRBV27 | TGTGCCAGCAGTTCCCCGGCAGGGACAGGCGAAAAACTGTTTTTT | CASSSPAGTGEKLFF
NA | NA | TRBJ1-1 | TRBV6-5 | TGTGCCAGCAGTTACGAGTCGATGAACACTGAAGCTTTCTTT | CASSYESMNTEAFF
NA | NA | TRBJ2-1 | TRBV5-8 | TGTGCCAGCAGCTTGCAGGTCTCCTACAATGAGCAGTTCTTC | CASSLQVSYNEQFF
TRBD1 | NA | TRBJ1-4 | TRBV18 | TGTGCCAGCTCAAGAATGGACAGGGCGGCTAGCGAAAAACTGTTTTTT | CASSRMDRAASEKLFF
NA | NA | TRBJ1-6 | TRBV6-6 | TGTGCCGCGGCGGGTAATACCTATAATTCACCCCTCCACTTT | CAAAGNTYNSPLHF
NA | NA | TRBJ1-1 | TRBV9 | TGTGCCAGCAGCCTCGGGGTGGTAGGCGTGAACACTGAAGCTTTCTTT | CASSLGVVGVNTEAFF
NA | NA | TRBJ1-3 | TRBV18 | TGTGCCAGCTCACCATTGGTTTCCCCCGCGGGCGGAAACACCATATATTTT | CASSPLVSPAGGNTIYF
TRBD2 | NA | TRBJ2-1 | TRBV28 | TGTGCCAGCAGTTTATCCCGGGGGGACCGTCAAGGGCAGTTCTTC | CASSLSRGDRQGQFF
NA | NA | TRBJ1-1 | TRBV28 | TGTGCCAGCATCCCTCGCCGGTACACTGAAGCTTTCTTT | CASIPRRYTEAFF
TRBD1 | NA | TRBJ2-7 | TRBV5-1 | TGCGCCAGCAGCCAGGGACAGGGGGCGGCCGAGCAGTACTTC | CASSQGQGAAEQYF
TRBD1 | NA | TRBJ1-2 | TRBV2 | TGTGCCAGCAGTGGGGACAGTAACTATGGCTACACCTTC | CASSGDSNYGYTF
NA | once | TRBJ1-5 | TRBV28 | TGTGCCAGCATGGAGTCCAATCAGCCCCAGCATTTT | CASMESNQPQHF
NA | once | TRBJ2-5 | TRBV2 | TGTGCCAGCAGTGCCCAAGGGCTAGCGACGGAGACCCAGTACTTC | CASSAQGLATETQYF
TRBD1 | NA | TRBJ2-7 | TRBV28 | TGTGCCAGCAGTCCCGCCCATGGACAGGGTCTCGAGCAGTACTTC | CASSPAHGQGLEQYF
NA | NA | TRBJ1-2 | TRBV6-5 | TGTGCCAGCAGCCGCTCGTCGGCGGATGGCTACACCTTC | CASSRSSADGYTF
NA | NA | TRBJ2-2 | TRBV29-1 | TGCAGCGTGTCCGACACCGGGGAGCTGTTTTTT | CSVSDTGELFF
NA | NA | TRBJ1-2 | TRBV5-1 | TGCGCCAGCAGCCCTACCGGGGGAAACTATGGCTACACCTTC | CASSPTGGNYGYTF
NA | NA | TRBJ1-3 | TRBV7-2 | TGTGCCAGCAGCTTCGGGTACTCTGGAAACACCATATATTTT | CASSFGYSGNTIYF
NA | NA | TRBJ1-4 | TRBV19 | TGTGCCAGTAGTCCTCCCGGTGAGGAAAAACTGTTTTTT | CASSPPGEEKLFF
TRBD1 | NA | TRBJ1-6 | TRBV5-5 | TGTGCCAGCAGCTTGTGGGACAGGGATAATTCACCCCTCCACTTT | CASSLWDRDNSPLHF
TRBD1 | NA | TRBJ1-5 | TRBV2 | TGTGCCAGCAGCCCGGACAGGGTTCAGCCCCAGCATTTT | CASSPDRVQPQHF
NA | NA | TRBJ1-1 | TRBV18 | TGTGCCAGCTCACTTCCCGGGACTCAGCAGGCTTTCTTT | CASSLPGTQQAFF
NA | NA | TRBJ2-1 | TRBV28 | TGTGCCAGCAGAGCGGAGAACTCCTACAATGAGCAGTTCTTC | CASRAENSYNEQFF
NA | NA | TRBJ1-1 | TRBV10-1 | TGCGCCAGCAGTGACGGGGGGAGGTCCACTGAAGCTTTCTTT | CASSDGGRSTEAFF
NA | NA | TRBJ1-3 | TRBV3-1/TRBV3-2 | TGTGCCAGCAGCCAAGCGGTACCTGGAAACACCATATATTTT | CASSQAVPGNTIYF
TRBD2 | NA | TRBJ2-1 | TRBV13 | TGTGCCAGCAGTTCAAAACGAGCGGGAGATAGCTCCTACAATGAGCAGTTCTTC | CASSSKRAGDSSYNEQFF
NA | NA | TRBJ1-5 | TRBV2 | TGTGCCAGCAGTGACGGTCAGCCCCAGCATTTT | CASSDGQPQHF
TRBD1 | few | TRBJ1-5 | TRBV2 | TGTGCCAGCATCCCCGGGACAGGGGGCCGGAGAAATCAGCCCCAGCATTTT | CASIPGTGGRRNQPQHF
NA | NA | TRBJ1-1 | TRBV30 | TGTGCCTGGAGTGTACTCTGGACTGAAGCTTTCTTT | CAWSVLWTEAFF
TRBD1 | NA | TRBJ1-2 | TRBV5-6 | TGTGCCAGCAGCTGGAGCCCTTACAGGGGGATCGGCTATGGCTACACCTTC | CASSWSPYRGIGYGYTF
NA | NA | TRBJ1-5 | TRBV6-5 | TGTGCCAGCAGTTTAAACAGGGTTTTGGATCAGCCCCAGCATTTT | CASSLNRVLDQPQHF
NA | NA | TRBJ1-5 | TRBV19 | TGTGCCAGTAGATTAGGACAGAACAATCGGCCCCAGCATTTT | CASRLGQNNRPQHF